Here is one T cell receptor (beta chain) with its context. The CDR3 contains 15 residues. V shed 0 bases, J shed 5 bases, and the junction held 3 bases outside the gene matches. The germline V gene encodes CDR1 GTSNPN and CDR2 SVGIG (reference sequence). The repertoire was sequenced with immunoSEQ multiplex PCR; TCRdb's copy has only in-frame clones and lacks some. The top ten hold approximately 6.4% of the sample, which has 60,000 to 80,000 clones, about 87% seen once. The entry originates in a study of blood T cell repertoires in COVID-19. Across the whole study: Sites across the United States, Italy and Spain contributed samples from acute and convalescent COVID-19. T cells, B-cell-depleted T cells, or PBMCs provided the cDNA or gDNA that served as material.

Material: peripheral blood. This receptor was identified in a woman in her 70s with acute or convalescent COVID-19. The rearrangement joins TRBV30 to TRBJ1-4, with 10 bases identical to TRBD1. The CDR3 sequence: CAWSVPGQGNEKLFF. The CDR3 DNA follows: TGTGCCTGGAGTGTTCCGGGACAGGGGAATGAAAAACTGTTTTTT.